This T cell receptor (beta chain) was recovered during a study of early T cells in non-severe SARS-CoV-2 infection. Overall study context: From unsorted whole blood, bulk RNA was sequenced, and the chains remained unpaired.

The germline V and J ends were trimmed by 4 bases and 2 bases, with 16 bases remaining between them. The germline V gene encodes CDR1 SGHRS and CDR2 YFSETQ. This CDR3 comprises 15 residues. This clonotype was seen ten or more times. Its specificity is not known. Unique molecular identifiers were added to individual cDNA molecules. From the 5' RACE reads, TCRdb called clonotypes with MiXCR, one entry per CDR3 protein. The data hold around 99,000 distinct CDR3 sequences, with 11% observed a single time. Study conclusions and caveats: The VDJdb matching leaned toward anti-spike CD8 responses and overlooked private and CD4 specificities.

The source of this sequence is an adult who was a healthcare worker with PCR-confirmed SARS-CoV-2 infection or an uninfected control (not recorded which). Sequenced: whole blood. V usage is TRBV5-1 and J usage is TRBJ2-7, with D perhaps assigned TRBD1 or TRBD2 (5 bases each). The CDR3, as DNA: TGCGCCAGCAGCAGAGATCCGGGACGCGCCTACGAGCAGTACTTC. This sequence encodes CASSRDPGRAYEQYF.